This T cell receptor (beta chain) is from a study of cytomegalovirus exposure and HLA in healthy donors. About this clone: Its antigen is still unknown.

60 Vbeta and 13 Jbeta primers were used in PCR. Profiled with immunoSEQ multiplex PCR; TCRdb holds only in-frame clones, not every one. The data contain under 250,000 clones, around three quarters of them singletons. The study, taken as a whole, reports: Available immune exposure information was restricted to CMV serostatus only.

CDR1 and CDR2 (germline): SGHKS, YYEKEE (reference sequence). Trimming took 6 bases from V and 4 from J; bases not matched to a gene: 9. The CDR3 consists of 15 residues. The sequenced material came from PBMCs. This chain joins TRBV5-5 and TRBJ2-7, with 11 bases matching TRBD2. The clonotype originates from a woman in her twenties or thirties in good health and CMV-seropositive. The DNA for the CDR3 is TGTGCCAGCACTATAGGGGTAGCGGGAGGGTACGAGCAGTACTTC. Its translation: CASTIGVAGGYEQYF. The full variable domain, its missing parts supplied by reference TRBV5-5 and TRBJ2-7, is DAGVTQSPTHLIKTRGQQVTLRCSPISGHKSVSWYQQVLGQGPQFIFQYYEKEERGRGNFPDRFSARQFPNYSSELNVNALLLGDSALYLCASTIGVAGGYEQYFGPGTRLTVT.